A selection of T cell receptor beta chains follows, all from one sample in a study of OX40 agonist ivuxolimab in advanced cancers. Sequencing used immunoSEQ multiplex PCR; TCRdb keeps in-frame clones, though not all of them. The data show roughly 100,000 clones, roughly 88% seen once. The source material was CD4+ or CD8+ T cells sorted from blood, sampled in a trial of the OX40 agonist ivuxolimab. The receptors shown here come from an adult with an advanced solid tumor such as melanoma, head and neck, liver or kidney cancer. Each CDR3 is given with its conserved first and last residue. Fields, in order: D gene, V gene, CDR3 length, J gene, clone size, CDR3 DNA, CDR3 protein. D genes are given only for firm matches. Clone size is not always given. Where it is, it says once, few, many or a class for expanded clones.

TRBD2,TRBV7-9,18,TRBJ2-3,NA,TGTGCCAGCAGCTTAGAGGGTTGGGCTAGCGGGGAGGCTGGTACGCAGTATTTT,CASSLEGWASGEAGTQYF
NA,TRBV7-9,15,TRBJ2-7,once,TGTGCCAGCAGCTCCTCCCCCGGGGCGGGGTTCGAGCAGTACTTC,CASSSSPGAGFEQYF
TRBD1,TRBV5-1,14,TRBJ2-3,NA,TGCGCCAGCAGCTCGACAGGGACCACAGATACGCAGTATTTT,CASSSTGTTDTQYF
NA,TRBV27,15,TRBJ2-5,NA,TGTGCCAGCAGTCCGGGTGGGACGTGGGGGGAGACCCAGTACTTC,CASSPGGTWGETQYF
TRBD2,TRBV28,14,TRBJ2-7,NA,TGTGCCAGCAGCCTCAGGGCTAGCGGCTACGAGCAGTACTTC,CASSLRASGYEQYF
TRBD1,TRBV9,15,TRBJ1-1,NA,TGTGCCAGCAGCCGTTCGGACAGGAGAAACACTGAAGCTTTCTTT,CASSRSDRRNTEAFF
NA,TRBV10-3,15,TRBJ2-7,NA,TGTGCCATCAGTGAGACCGATGGGGGGACTCGCGAGCAGTACTTC,CAISETDGGTREQYF
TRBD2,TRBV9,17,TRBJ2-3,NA,TGTGCCAGCAGCGTAGCCAGCGGGATGTCTGGCACAGATACGCAGTATTTT,CASSVASGMSGTDTQYF
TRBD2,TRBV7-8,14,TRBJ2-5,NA,TGTGCCAGCAGCTTAGAGTTAGCGGGAGAGACCCAGTACTTC,CASSLELAGETQYF
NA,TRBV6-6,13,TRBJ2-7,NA,TGTGCCAGCAGTTACTCTCTCAGCTACGAGCAGTACTTC,CASSYSLSYEQYF
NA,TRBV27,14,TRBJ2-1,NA,TGTGCCAGCAGTTTAGGTAGTCTCTACAATGAGCAGTTCTTC,CASSLGSLYNEQFF
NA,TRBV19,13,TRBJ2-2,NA,TGTGCCAGTAGTCCCGGACTCACCGGGGAGCTGTTTTTT,CASSPGLTGELFF
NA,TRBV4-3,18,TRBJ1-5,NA,TGCGCCAGCAGCCAAGATCTTGGGCGTCGGGGACTCAATCAGCCCCAGCATTTT,CASSQDLGRRGLNQPQHF
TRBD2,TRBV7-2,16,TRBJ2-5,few,TGTGCCAGCAGCCTTCGGACTAGCGGGGTTCAAGAGACCCAGTACTTC,CASSLRTSGVQETQYF
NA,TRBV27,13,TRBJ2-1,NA,TGTGCCAGCAGTTTATTTGGAGGCAATGAGCAGTTCTTC,CASSLFGGNEQFF
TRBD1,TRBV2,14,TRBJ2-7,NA,TGTGCCAGCAAACCGGGACAGGGGTACTACGAGCAGTACTTC,CASKPGQGYYEQYF
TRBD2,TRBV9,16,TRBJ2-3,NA,TGTGCCAGCAGCGATAGCGGGAGCGTGGGTACAGATACGCAGTATTTT,CASSDSGSVGTDTQYF
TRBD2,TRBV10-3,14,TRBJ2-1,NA,TGTGCCATCAACCGACTAGCGGGGGGGGATGAGCAGTTCTTC,CAINRLAGGDEQFF
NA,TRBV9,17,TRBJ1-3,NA,TGTGCCAGCAGCGTAGACCTACCGGGCACCTCTGGAAACACCATATATTTT,CASSVDLPGTSGNTIYF
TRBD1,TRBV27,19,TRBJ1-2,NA,TGTGCCAGCAGTCACCTCCCTCGGACAGGGCAGGAATCTAACTATGGCTACACCTTC,CASSHLPRTGQESNYGYTF
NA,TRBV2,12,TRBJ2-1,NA,TGTGCCAGCAGTGGAGGGGGTTTCGGGAAGTTCTTC,CASSGGGFGKFF
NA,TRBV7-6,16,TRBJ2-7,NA,TGTGCCAGCAGCCCGGGCGTGGGGGTAGCCAACTACGAGCAGTACTTC,CASSPGVGVANYEQYF
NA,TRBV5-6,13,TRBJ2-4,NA,TGTGCCAGCAGCACATTGTCGTATACGCCTCAGTACTTC,CASSTLSYTPQYF
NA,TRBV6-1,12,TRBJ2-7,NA,TGTGCCAGCAGCCATGGGGGTTACGAGCAGTACTTC,CASSHGGYEQYF
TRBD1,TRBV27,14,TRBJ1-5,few,TGTGCCAGCAGCTCCACAGGGGCGCGGGAGCCCCAGCATTTT,CASSSTGAREPQHF
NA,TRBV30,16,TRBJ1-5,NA,TGTGCCTGGAGTGATACGCCAGGAATGAGCAATCAGCCCCAGCATTTT,CAWSDTPGMSNQPQHF
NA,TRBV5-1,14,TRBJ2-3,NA,TGCGCCAGCAGCTTTATGGAGGTTCGGGATACGCAGTATTTT,CASSFMEVRDTQYF
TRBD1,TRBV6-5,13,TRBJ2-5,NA,TGTGCCAGCAGGTCACAGGGGGAAGAGACCCAGTACTTC,CASRSQGEETQYF
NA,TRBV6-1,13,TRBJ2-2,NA,TGTGCCAGCAGGGAGGGGAGGACCGGGGAGCTGTTTTTT,CASREGRTGELFF
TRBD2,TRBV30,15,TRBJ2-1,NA,TGTGCCTGGAGTGTATGGGCTAGCGGGAGGGATGAGCAGTTCTTC,CAWSVWASGRDEQFF
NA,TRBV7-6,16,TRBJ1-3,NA,TGTGCCAGCAGTCCTAGAATTGCGTCCGGTATAAACACCATATATTTT,CASSPRIASGINTIYF
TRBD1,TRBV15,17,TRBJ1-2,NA,TGTGCCACCAGCAGGGGGACAGTCTCAGTAGCTAACTATGGCTACACCTTC,CATSRGTVSVANYGYTF
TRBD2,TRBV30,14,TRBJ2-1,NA,TGTGCCTGGAGGTCTCTAGCGGGGAACAATGAGCAGTTCTTC,CAWRSLAGNNEQFF
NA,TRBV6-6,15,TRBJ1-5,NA,TGTGCCAGCAGTTACGACACAGGGATAGATCAGCCCCAGCATTTT,CASSYDTGIDQPQHF
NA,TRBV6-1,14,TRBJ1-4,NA,TGTGCCAGCAGTGGATTCATCACTAGTGAAAAACTGTTTTTT,CASSGFITSEKLFF
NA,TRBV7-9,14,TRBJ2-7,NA,TGTGCCAGCAGCTCCGAGACAGGCCCCTACGAGCAGTACTTC,CASSSETGPYEQYF
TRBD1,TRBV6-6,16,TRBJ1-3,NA,TGTGCCAGCAGAGACGCGGGACAGAGCTCTGGAAACACCATATATTTT,CASRDAGQSSGNTIYF
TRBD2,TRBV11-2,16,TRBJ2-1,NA,TGTGCCAGCAGCTTCGAACTAGCGGGAGGGAACAATGAGCAGTTCTTC,CASSFELAGGNNEQFF
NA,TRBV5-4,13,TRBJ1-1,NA,TGTGCCAGCAGCCGGGACCAAGGGACTGAAGCTTTCTTT,CASSRDQGTEAFF
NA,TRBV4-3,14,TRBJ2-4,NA,TGCGCCAGCAGCCAAGAGGTGGGTTCCGGCATTCAGTACTTC,CASSQEVGSGIQYF
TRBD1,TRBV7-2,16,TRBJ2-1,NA,TGTGCCAGCAGCTTAACCGGGACAGCCTTTTACAATGAGCAGTTCTTC,CASSLTGTAFYNEQFF
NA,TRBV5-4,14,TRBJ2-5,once,TGTGCCAGCAGCTTGGAGGGGCAGGGGGAGACCCAGTACTTC,CASSLEGQGETQYF
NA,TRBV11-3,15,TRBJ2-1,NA,TGTGCCAGCAGCTCACGGGGCGGGGCCCTCAATGAGCAGTTCTTC,CASSSRGGALNEQFF
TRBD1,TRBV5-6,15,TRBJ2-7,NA,TGTGCCAGCAAATTTATGGTGGGACAGGGGAGGGAGCAGTACTTC,CASKFMVGQGREQYF
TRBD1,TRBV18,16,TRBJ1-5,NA,TGTGCCAGCTCACATCGACGGGACAGAGCTAATCAGCCCCAGCATTTT,CASSHRRDRANQPQHF
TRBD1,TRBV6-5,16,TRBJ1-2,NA,TGTGCCAGCAGTTACGACTATTGGGACAGTTCCGTCCGCTACACCTTC,CASSYDYWDSSVRYTF
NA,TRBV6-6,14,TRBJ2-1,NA,TGTGCCAGCTCGAGGGCCGGTGCAAACAATGAGCAGTTCTTC,CASSRAGANNEQFF
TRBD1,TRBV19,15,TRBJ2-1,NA,TGTGCCACGCAGGGGGCCAGCTTCTCCTACAATGAGCAGTTCTTC,CATQGASFSYNEQFF
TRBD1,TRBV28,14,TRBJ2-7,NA,TGTGCCAGCACTACCCGACAGGGGCTCTACGAGCAGTACTTC,CASTTRQGLYEQYF